This TCR beta chain was documented in a study of blood T cell repertoires in COVID-19 (dated by TCRdb to 2020 to 2021). About the full investigation: Samples from collaborators originated in the United States, Italy and Spain and spanned both the acute and convalescent phases of COVID-19. The prospective study material was composed of cDNA or gDNA derived from T cells, B-cell-depleted T cells, or PBMCs. The dataset comprised deeply sampled blood TCRbeta repertoires from subjects exposed to, actively infected with, or recovered from COVID-19. The repertoires were released in a freely available public database meant as a resource for research on the immune response to SARS-CoV-2. The samples were drawn from two sources: the first 160 participants of the ongoing ImmuneRACE study, and some 1,300 subjects contributed by 6 global collaborators. Sample metadata almost always included a de-identified subject ID, COVID-19 status, age in years and sex. Where HLA class I and class II types were available, the types were taken from metadata supplied by the sample provider, not from assay-based typing.

Results the study describes overall, beyond this receptor: The amount of clinical and demographic metadata varied by source and participant and was provided uncurated.

Regarding this clone: Its antigen is not yet known. Qualities for individual bases were not recorded, and no much larger clone is one base off.

Trimming removed 5 bases from V and 5 bases from J; the gene matches leave 8 bases unexplained. The germline V gene gives CDR1 as LGHNA and CDR2 as YNFKEQ. Inclusive of the bounding cysteine and phenylalanine, the CDR3 is 16 residues long. The retained sequence is limited to the CDR3, 48 bases, with the frame set at the first base. TCRbeta CDR3 regions were amplified from genomic DNA using the immunoSEQ Assay, a bias-controlled multiplex PCR. The source study handled its data this way. The number of nucleated cells in each sample was estimated from the amplification of reference gene primers within the assay. To quantify the absolute abundance of each unique TCRbeta CDR3 rearrangement, sequence reads were collapsed and filtered. For each sample, productive Simpson clonality was calculated as the square root of Simpson's diversity index across productive rearrangements. TCRdb stores this immuneACCESS table with in-frame sequences only. Part of the clones is absent; in the studies checked, under half of the shortfall reflects unresolved V genes, and no reason is known for the rest. V, J and clone size were drawn from that table, and D and trimming were deduced from the DNA. For this sample there are under 300,000 clones; about nine tenths appear just once. 5.5% to 6.5% of the sample rests with the top ten.

Collaborating institutions collected whole blood in K2EDTA tubes following their own protocols. For TCRbeta analysis, collaborators shipped samples in one of three forms: frozen whole blood, isolated PBMCs, or DNA extracted from either of those sample types. The sample consisted of peripheral blood. This chain joins TRBV4-2 to TRBJ2-1; TRBD2 matches 11 bases in the middle. This clonotype originated in a man aged 60-69 years with acute or convalescent COVID-19. This receptor has the CDR3 CASSKHLAGGDNEQFF. The nucleotides read TGTGCCAGCAGCAAACACCTAGCGGGAGGCGACAATGAGCAGTTCTTC.